This TCR beta chain was sequenced during a study of blood T cell repertoires in COVID-19. CDR3 length: 16 residues. With 4 bases removed from V and 5 bases from J, the gap between germline ends came to 18 bases. Per germline, CDR1 MNHEY and CDR2 SVGAGI. This clone showed up just a few times. Only in-frame clones appear in the TCRdb table, and some are missing; sequencing was by immunoSEQ multiplex PCR. The table lists some 58,000 clones, approximately 77% of them singletons. The clonotype was recovered from a human donor in a cohort sampled during active COVID-19. Material for sequencing was peripheral blood. V usage is TRBV6-5 and J usage is TRBJ2-1; D might be TRBD1 (6 bases). The CDR3 coding sequence is TGTGCCAGCAGTTCGGAAATACGACAGGCCAACAATGAGCAGTTCTTC. This codes for CASSSEIRQANNEQFF.